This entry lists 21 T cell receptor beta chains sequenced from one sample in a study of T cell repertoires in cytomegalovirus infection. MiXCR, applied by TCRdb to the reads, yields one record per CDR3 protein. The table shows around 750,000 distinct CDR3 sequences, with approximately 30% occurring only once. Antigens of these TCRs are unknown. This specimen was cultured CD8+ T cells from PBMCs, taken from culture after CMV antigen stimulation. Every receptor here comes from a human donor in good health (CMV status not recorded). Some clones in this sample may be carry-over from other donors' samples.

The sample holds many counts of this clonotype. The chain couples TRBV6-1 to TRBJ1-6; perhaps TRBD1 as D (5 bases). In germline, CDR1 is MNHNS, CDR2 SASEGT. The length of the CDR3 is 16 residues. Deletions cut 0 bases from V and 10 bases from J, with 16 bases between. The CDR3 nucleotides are TGTGCCAGCAGTGAAGCGCTGGGGGGATCCCACTCACCCCTCCACTTT. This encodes CASSEALGGSHSPLHF.

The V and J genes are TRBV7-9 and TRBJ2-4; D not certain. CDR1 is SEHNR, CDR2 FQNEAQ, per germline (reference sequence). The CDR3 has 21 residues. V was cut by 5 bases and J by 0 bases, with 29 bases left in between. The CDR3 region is CASSNLRTPDNSIIAKNIQYF. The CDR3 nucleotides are TGTGCCAGCAGCAACTTGCGAACGCCTGACAATAGTATAATAGCCAAAAACATTCAGTACTTC. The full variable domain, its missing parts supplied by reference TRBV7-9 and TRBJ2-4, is DTGVSQNPRHKITKRGQNVTFRCDPISEHNRLYWYRQTLGQGPEFLTYFQNEAQLEKSRLLSDRFSAERPKGSFSTLEIQRTEQGDSAMYLCASSNLRTPDNSIIAKNIQYFGAGTRLSVL.

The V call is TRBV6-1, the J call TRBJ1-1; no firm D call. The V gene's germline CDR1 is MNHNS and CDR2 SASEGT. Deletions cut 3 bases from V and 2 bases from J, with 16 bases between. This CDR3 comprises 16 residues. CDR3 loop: CASSDLVRTPNTEAFF. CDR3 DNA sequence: TGTGCCAGCAGTGACCTAGTTAGGACGCCTAACACTGAAGCTTTCTTT.

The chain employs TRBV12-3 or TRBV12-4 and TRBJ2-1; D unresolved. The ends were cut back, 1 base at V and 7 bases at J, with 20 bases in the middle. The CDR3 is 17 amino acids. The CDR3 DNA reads TGTGCCAGCAGTTTAGTCGGAAGTGGGCCCAATGGAAATGAGCAGTTCTTC. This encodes CASSLVGSGPNGNEQFF.

CDR3 region: CSAIRTSRADTQYF. DNA for the CDR3: TGCAGTGCTATCAGGACCTCCCGGGCAGATACGCAGTATTTT. The chain uses TRBV20-1 and TRBJ2-3, with D uncertain. Per the germline V gene, CDR1 is DFQATT and CDR2 is SNEGSKA (reference sequence). The CDR3 is 14 residues long. Trimming removed 4 bases at V and 4 bases at J, with 15 bases between.

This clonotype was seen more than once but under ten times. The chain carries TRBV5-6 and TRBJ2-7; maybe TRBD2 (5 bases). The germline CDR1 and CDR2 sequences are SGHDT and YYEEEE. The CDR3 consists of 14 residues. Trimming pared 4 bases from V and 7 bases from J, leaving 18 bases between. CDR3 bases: TGTGCCAGCAGCCCCCGGAGGCTGATCGAAGAGCAGTACGTC. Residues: CASSPRRLIEEQYV.

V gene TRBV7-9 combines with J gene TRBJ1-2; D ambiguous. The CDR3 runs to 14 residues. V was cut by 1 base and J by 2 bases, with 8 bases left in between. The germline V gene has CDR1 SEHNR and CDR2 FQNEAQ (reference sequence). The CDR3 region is CASSLGQQNYGYTF. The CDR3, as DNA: TGTGCCAGCAGCTTAGGCCAGCAGAACTATGGCTACACCTTC.

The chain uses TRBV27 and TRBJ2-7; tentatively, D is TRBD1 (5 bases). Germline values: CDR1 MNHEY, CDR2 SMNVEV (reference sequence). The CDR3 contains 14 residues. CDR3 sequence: CVSRWGRGAYEQYF. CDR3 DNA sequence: TGTGTCAGTAGGTGGGGCCGAGGCGCCTACGAGCAGTACTTC.

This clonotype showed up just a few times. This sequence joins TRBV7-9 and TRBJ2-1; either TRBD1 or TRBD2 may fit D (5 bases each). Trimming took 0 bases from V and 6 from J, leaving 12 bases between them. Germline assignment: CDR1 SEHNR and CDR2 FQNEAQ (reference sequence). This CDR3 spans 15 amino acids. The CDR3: CASSLARGKGNEQFF. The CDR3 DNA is TGTGCCAGCAGCTTAGCGAGGGGAAAGGGCAATGAGCAGTTCTTC.

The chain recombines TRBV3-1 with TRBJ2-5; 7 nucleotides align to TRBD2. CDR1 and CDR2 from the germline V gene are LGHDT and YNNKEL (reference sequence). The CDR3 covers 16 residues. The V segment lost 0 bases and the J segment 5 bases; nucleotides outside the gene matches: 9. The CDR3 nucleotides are TGTGCCAGCAGCCAAGATTCTGGGAGGGCACAGGAGACCCAGTACTTC. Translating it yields CASSQDSGRAQETQYF.

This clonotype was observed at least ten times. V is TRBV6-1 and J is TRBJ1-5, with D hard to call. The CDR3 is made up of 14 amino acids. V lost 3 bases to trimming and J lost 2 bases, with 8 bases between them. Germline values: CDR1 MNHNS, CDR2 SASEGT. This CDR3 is CASSEDWGNQPQHF. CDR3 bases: TGTGCCAGCAGTGAGGACTGGGGCAATCAGCCCCAGCATTTT.

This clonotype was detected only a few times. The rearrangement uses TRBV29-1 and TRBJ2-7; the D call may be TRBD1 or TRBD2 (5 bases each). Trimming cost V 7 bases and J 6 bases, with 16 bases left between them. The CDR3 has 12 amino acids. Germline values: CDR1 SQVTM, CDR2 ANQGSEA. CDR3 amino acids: CSGGRAGTEQYF. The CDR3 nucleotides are TGCAGCGGTGGGCGGGCAGGGACCGAGCAGTACTTC.

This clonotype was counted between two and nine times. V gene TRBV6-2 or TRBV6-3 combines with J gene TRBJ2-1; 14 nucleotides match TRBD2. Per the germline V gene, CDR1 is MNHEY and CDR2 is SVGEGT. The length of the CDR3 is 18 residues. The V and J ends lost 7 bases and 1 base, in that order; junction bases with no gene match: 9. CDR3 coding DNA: TGTGCCAGCACCTGGGGACTAGCGGGGGCCCGATCCTACAATGAGCAGTTCTTC. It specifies CASTWGLAGARSYNEQFF.

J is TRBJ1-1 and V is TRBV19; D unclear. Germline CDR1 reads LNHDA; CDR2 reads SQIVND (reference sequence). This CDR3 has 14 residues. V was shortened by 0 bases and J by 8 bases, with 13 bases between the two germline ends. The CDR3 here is CASSIDALGREAFF. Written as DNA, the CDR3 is TGTGCCAGTAGTATAGATGCGTTAGGCAGAGAAGCTTTCTTT.

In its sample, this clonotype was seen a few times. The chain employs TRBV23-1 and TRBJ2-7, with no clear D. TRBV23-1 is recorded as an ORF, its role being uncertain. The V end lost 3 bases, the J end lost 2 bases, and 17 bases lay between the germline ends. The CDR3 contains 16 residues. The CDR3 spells CASSHPGHSLPYEQYV. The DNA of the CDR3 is TGCGCCAGCAGTCACCCGGGTCATTCCTTACCCTACGAGCAGTACGTC.

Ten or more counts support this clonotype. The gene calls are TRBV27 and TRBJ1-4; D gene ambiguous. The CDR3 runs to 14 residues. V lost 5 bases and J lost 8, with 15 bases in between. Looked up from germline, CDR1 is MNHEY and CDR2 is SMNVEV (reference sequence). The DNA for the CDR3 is TGTGCCAGCAGTGAGGGTCTCCGGGAGGAAAAACTGTTTTTT. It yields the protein CASSEGLREEKLFF.

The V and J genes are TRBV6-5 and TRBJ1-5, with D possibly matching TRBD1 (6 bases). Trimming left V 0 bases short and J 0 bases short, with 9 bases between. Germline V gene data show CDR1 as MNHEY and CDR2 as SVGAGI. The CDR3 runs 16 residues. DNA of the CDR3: TGTGCCAGCAGTTACTCGAAAGGGGGTAGCAATCAGCCCCAGCATTTT. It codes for CASSYSKGGSNQPQHF.

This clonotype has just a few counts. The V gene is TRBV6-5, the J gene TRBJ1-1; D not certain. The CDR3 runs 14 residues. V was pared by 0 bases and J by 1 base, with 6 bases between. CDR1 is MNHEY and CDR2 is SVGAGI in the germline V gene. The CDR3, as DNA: TGTGCCAGCAGTTACTCGCGGCCGAACACTGAAGCTTTCTTT. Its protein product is CASSYSRPNTEAFF.

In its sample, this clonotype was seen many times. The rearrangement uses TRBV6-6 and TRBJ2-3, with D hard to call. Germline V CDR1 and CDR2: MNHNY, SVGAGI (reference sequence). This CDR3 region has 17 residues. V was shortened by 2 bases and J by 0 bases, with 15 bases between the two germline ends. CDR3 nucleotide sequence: TGTGCCAGCAGTTACCAGAAACGATTGACTAGCACAGATACGCAGTATTTT. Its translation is CASSYQKRLTSTDTQYF.

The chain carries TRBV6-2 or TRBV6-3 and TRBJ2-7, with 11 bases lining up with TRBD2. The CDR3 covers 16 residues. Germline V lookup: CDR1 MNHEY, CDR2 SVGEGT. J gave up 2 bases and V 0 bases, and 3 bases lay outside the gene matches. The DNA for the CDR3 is TGTGCCAGCAGTTACTCGGCTAGCGGGGGGACCTACGAGCAGTACGTC. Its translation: CASSYSASGGTYEQYV.

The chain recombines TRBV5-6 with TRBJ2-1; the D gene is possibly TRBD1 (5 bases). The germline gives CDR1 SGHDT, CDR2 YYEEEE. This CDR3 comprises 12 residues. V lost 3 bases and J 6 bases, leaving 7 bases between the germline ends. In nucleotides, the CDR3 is TGTGCCAGCAGCTGGGGCTTCAATGAGCAGTTCTTC. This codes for CASSWGFNEQFF.